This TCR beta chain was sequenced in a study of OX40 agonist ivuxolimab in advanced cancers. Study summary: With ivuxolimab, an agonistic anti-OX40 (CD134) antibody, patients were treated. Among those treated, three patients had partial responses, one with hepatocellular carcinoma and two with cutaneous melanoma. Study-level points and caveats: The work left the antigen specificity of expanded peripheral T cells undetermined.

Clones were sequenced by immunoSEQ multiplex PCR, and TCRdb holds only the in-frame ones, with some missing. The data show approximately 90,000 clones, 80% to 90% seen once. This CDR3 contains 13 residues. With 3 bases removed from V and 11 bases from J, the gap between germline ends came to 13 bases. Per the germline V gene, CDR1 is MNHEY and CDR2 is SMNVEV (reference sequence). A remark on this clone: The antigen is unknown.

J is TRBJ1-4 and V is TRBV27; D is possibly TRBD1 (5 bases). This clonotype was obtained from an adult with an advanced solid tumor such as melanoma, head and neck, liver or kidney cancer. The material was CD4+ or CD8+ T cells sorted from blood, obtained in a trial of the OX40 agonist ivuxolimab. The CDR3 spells CASSLGWGGKLFF. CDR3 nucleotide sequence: TGTGCCAGCAGTTTGGGGTGGGGGGGGAAACTGTTTTTT.